This T cell receptor beta chain was sequenced in a study of blood T cell repertoires in COVID-19. Study background: T cells, B-cell-depleted T cells, or PBMCs supplied cDNA or gDNA.

This CDR3 is 13 amino acids long. The V gene lost 7 bases and the J gene lost 4 bases, with 12 bases spanning the gap. CDR1 is MDHEN and CDR2 is SYDVKM in the germline V gene. The authors' processing: Reference gene primer amplification in the assay estimated nucleated cell counts. TCRdb keeps only in-frame clones here, not all; method: immunoSEQ multiplex PCR. V and J calls and clone size are those listed in that table; D and trimming were worked out from the DNA. This sample has hundreds of thousands of clones, with 87% found just once. This sequence originates from a man in his late teens or twenties with active or convalescent COVID-19. The specimen was peripheral blood. The rearrangement links TRBV28 to TRBJ2-3; D is unresolved. This CDR3 is CASTGWIADTQYF. The CDR3 DNA reads TGTGCCAGCACAGGTTGGATCGCAGATACGCAGTATTTT. The full variable domain, its missing parts supplied by reference TRBV28 and TRBJ2-3, is DVKVTQSSRYLVKRTGEKVFLECVQDMDHENMFWYRQDPGLGLRLIYFSYDVKMKEKGDIPEGYSVSREKKERFSLILESASTNQTSMYLCASTGWIADTQYFGPGTRLTVL.